A single sample gave rise to the 9 T cell receptor beta chains below, sequenced in a study of blood T cell repertoires in COVID-19. The assay was immunoSEQ multiplex PCR, and TCRdb's table has in-frame clones only and misses some. This table holds roughly 6,100 clones, 90% to 95% found once. The sequencing sample was made of peripheral blood. Receptors were obtained from a human donor in a cohort sampled during active COVID-19.

The rearrangement joins TRBV11-2 to TRBJ1-6, with 8 bases fitting TRBD1. CDR1 SGHAT and CDR2 FQNNGV come from the germline V gene. The CDR3 spans 17 residues. The junction had 8 bases not matched to a gene; V was cut back by 0 bases and J by 7 bases. CDR3 DNA: TGTGCCAGCAGCTTAGAGGCAGGGGGCAATATAAATTCACCCCTCCACTTT. It is translated as CASSLEAGGNINSPLHF.

In this sample, this clone turned up once. The chain couples TRBV6-5 to TRBJ1-1; D not certain. The CDR3 covers 14 residues. Trimming took off 8 bases at V and 0 bases at J, with 13 bases between the two ends. CDR1 is MNHEY, CDR2 SVGAGI, per germline. This CDR3 is CASVSVHMNTEAFF. The CDR3 nucleotides are TGTGCCAGCGTCTCCGTACATATGAACACTGAAGCTTTCTTT.

V gene TRBV5-1 combines with J gene TRBJ2-1, with 7 bases fitting TRBD2. The CDR3 loop spans 15 amino acids. Trimming cost V 0 bases and J 4 bases; bases outside gene matches: 4. The germline CDR1 and CDR2 sequences are SGHRS and YFSETQ. This chain's CDR3 is CASSLVGGSYNEQFF. Written as DNA, the CDR3 is TGCGCCAGCAGCTTGGTTGGCGGGAGTTACAATGAGCAGTTCTTC.

The chain is built from TRBV6-5 and TRBJ1-1; 7 nucleotides agree with TRBD1. The J segment lost 2 bases and the V segment lost 10 bases, leaving 7 bases of the junction unmatched. The CDR3 sequence is 13 residues long. From germline, CDR1 is MNHEY and CDR2 SVGAGI. CDR3 nucleotides: TGTGCCACGGTGGGGACAGCCAACACTGAAGCTTTCTTT. This gives the protein CATVGTANTEAFF.

V and J are TRBV4-1 and TRBJ2-3, with 7 bases matching TRBD1. The length of the CDR3 is 18 residues. V was pared by 4 bases and J by 3 bases, with 16 bases of the junction left unmatched. The germline CDR1 and CDR2 sequences are MGHRA and YSYEKL. CDR3 DNA: TGCGCCAGCAGCCGATCCGAAAACCTACAGGGGTTAACAGATACGCAGTATTTT. Protein: CASSRSENLQGLTDTQYF.

The CDR3 is CASSTWDGGDKNIQYF. CDR3 sequence (DNA): TGTGCCAGCAGCACGTGGGACGGGGGGGACAAAAACATTCAGTACTTC. J is TRBJ2-4 and V is TRBV6-2 or TRBV6-3; 8 nucleotides agree with TRBD2. J lost 3 bases, V lost 6 bases, and 10 bases had no gene match. CDR1 is MNHEY and CDR2 is SVGEGT in the germline V gene. The CDR3 loop spans 16 amino acids.

The chain couples TRBV28 to TRBJ1-5; 9 bases are shared with TRBD1. The CDR3 totals 15 residues. After removal of 5 bases from V and 6 bases from J, the junction contained 8 bases not matched to a gene. The germline CDR1 and CDR2 sequences are MDHEN and SYDVKM. The CDR3 loop is CASSTTGTGFQPQHF. Written as DNA, the CDR3 is TGTGCCAGCAGTACAACCGGGACAGGGTTTCAGCCCCAGCATTTT.

The chain has TRBV9 and TRBJ1-6; 9 bases match TRBD1. Losses at the gene ends were 4 bases for V and 9 bases for J; bases not matched to a gene: 8. Germline V CDR1 and CDR2: SGDLS, YYNGEE. CDR3 size: 15 residues. Here the CDR3 DNA reads TGTGCCAGCAGCCCCTCCGGACAGGGGAGTTCACCCCTCCACTTT. It yields the protein CASSPSGQGSSPLHF.

The sample holds a few counts of this clone. This chain connects TRBV7-9 to TRBJ2-7; 7 positions agree with TRBD1. The CDR3 sequence is 15 residues long. The junction had 11 bases not matched to a gene; V was cut back by 3 bases and J by 6 bases. Germline CDR1 reads SEHNR; CDR2 reads FQNEAQ (reference sequence). CDR3 protein: CASSFGRGGAGEQYF. The CDR3 nucleotides read TGTGCCAGCAGCTTCGGTCGAGGGGGCGCGGGCGAGCAGTACTTC.